This T cell receptor (beta chain) stems from a study of technical replicates of blood from several donors. This CDR3 contains 13 residues. Deletions cut 5 bases from V and 1 base from J, with 8 bases between. Germline V gives CDR1 MDHEN, CDR2 SYDVKM. Libraries were prepared by immunoSEQ multiplex PCR; TCRdb keeps only in-frame clonotypes and omits some of them. The sample carries tens of thousands of clones, nearly 99% recorded once. The receptor was isolated from a human donor in good health. The source material was T cells isolated from PBMCs. This chain connects TRBV28 to TRBJ1-1; no clear D gene. This CDR3 reads CASSLTTNTEAFF. The CDR3 DNA sequence: TGTGCCAGCAGTCTTACAACGAACACTGAAGCTTTCTTT.